Following are 7 T cell receptor beta chains from one sample sequenced in a study of PD-L1 blockade in urothelial cancer. Time point indicated: peripheral blood 6 weeks after treatment start. Generated by immunoSEQ multiplex PCR, the TCRdb table keeps only in-frame clones and is missing some. Among tens of thousands of clones, roughly 88% were seen once, and the ten largest hold 1.5% to 2%. The specimen comprised PBMCs, sampled around atezolizumab (anti-PD-L1) treatment. The receptors come from a man between 45 and 60 years old with urothelial cancer.

V usage is TRBV19 and J usage is TRBJ2-3; TRBD1 aligns across 8 bases. The V gene's germline CDR1 is LNHDA and CDR2 SQIVND (reference sequence). The V segment lost 6 bases and the J segment 6 bases; nucleotides outside the gene matches: 5. The CDR3 totals 13 residues. The DNA of the CDR3 is TGTGCCAGTAGCGGACAGGGTTGGGATACGCAGTATTTT. It codes for CASSGQGWDTQYF. The full variable domain, with the rest looked up from reference TRBV19 and TRBJ2-3, is DGGITQSPKYLFRKEGQNVTLSCEQNLNHDAMYWYRQDPGQGLRLIYYSQIVNDFQKGDIAEGYSVSREKKESFPLTVTSAQKNPTAFYLCASSGQGWDTQYFGPGTRLTVL.

This chain connects TRBV4-3 to TRBJ2-7, with D possibly being TRBD2 (6 bases). The ends were cut back, 0 bases at V and 5 bases at J, with 14 bases in the middle. The CDR3 runs 15 residues. The germline V gene encodes CDR1 LGHNA and CDR2 YSLEER. CDR3 protein: CASSQERRASNEQYF. The CDR3 nucleotides read TGCGCCAGCAGCCAAGAAAGGAGGGCCTCTAACGAGCAGTACTTC.

The CDR3 protein is CATSRDWRDSFSRGANVLTF. In DNA, the CDR3 is TGTGCCACCAGCAGAGATTGGCGGGACAGCTTTTCCCGCGGGGCCAACGTCCTGACTTTC. The V call is TRBV15, the J call TRBJ2-6, with D possibly being TRBD1 (7 bases). Trimming left V 0 bases short and J 4 bases short, with 22 bases between. Germline V gene data show CDR1 as LNHNV and CDR2 as YYDKDF (reference sequence). This CDR3 comprises 20 residues. The complete variable domain, with remaining parts taken from reference TRBV15 and TRBJ2-6, reads DAMVIQNPRYQVTQFGKPVTLSCSQTLNHNVMYWYQQKSSQAPKLLFHYYDKDFNNEADTPDNFQSRRPNTSFCFLDIRSPGLGDTAMYLCATSRDWRDSFSRGANVLTFGAGSRLTVL.

The J gene is TRBJ2-1, the V gene TRBV6-5; TRBD2 agrees at 13 bases. Germline lookup yields CDR1 MNHEY and CDR2 SVGAGI. Trimming took 6 bases from V and 8 from J; bases not matched to a gene: 7. CDR3 size: 15 residues. As DNA, the CDR3 is TGTGCCAGCAGCTACGGACTAGCGGGAGTCGATGAGCAGTTCTTC. It yields the protein CASSYGLAGVDEQFF.

The V gene is TRBV7-9, the J gene TRBJ2-1, with TRBD2 matching over 12 bases. CDR3 size: 13 residues. Per germline, CDR1 SEHNR and CDR2 FQNEAQ (reference sequence). V shed 1 base, J shed 12 bases, and the junction held 1 base outside the gene matches. The CDR3 region is CASSLGLAGVQFF. CDR3 DNA sequence: TGTGCCAGCAGCTTAGGACTAGCGGGAGTGCAGTTCTTC.

The rearrangement uses TRBV30 and TRBJ1-1; 8 nucleotides match TRBD1. Germline V lookup: CDR1 GTSNPN, CDR2 SVGIG (reference sequence). Losses at the gene ends were 1 base for V and 0 bases for J; bases not matched to a gene: 4. The CDR3 is 15 amino acids. Here the CDR3 reads CAWSAKTGVNTEAFF. For the CDR3, the DNA is TGTGCCTGGAGTGCAAAGACAGGGGTGAACACTGAAGCTTTCTTT.

This clone was detected once. The chain joins TRBV9 to TRBJ2-5; 9 positions match TRBD1. The V gene end was trimmed by 4 bases and the J gene end by 5 bases; junction bases not matched to a gene: 12. CDR1 is SGDLS and CDR2 is YYNGEE in the germline V gene. This CDR3 contains 16 residues. CDR3 sequence: CASSPRTGVGQETQYF. The CDR3 nucleotides read TGTGCCAGCAGCCCCCGGACAGGGGTTGGCCAGGAGACCCAGTACTTC.